This T cell receptor beta chain was obtained from a study of T-cell reconstitution after alpha-beta-depleted transplantation in children. During its preparation, the TCRbeta library received unique molecular identifiers. Using its own MiXCR run on the PCR reads, TCRdb lists one record per CDR3 protein. The sample contains under 450,000 distinct CDR3 sequences, roughly 13% of which appear only once. This CDR3 spans 14 amino acids. CDR1 and CDR2 (germline): WNHNN, SYGVQD (reference sequence). The V gene lost 7 bases and the J gene lost 2 bases, with 13 bases spanning the gap. This chain links TRBV10-1 with TRBJ2-3, with D perhaps matching TRBD2 (6 bases). The sequences come from PBMCs, collected from the stem cell graft. The TCR sequence derives from a human donor who donated a stem cell graft to a child with Fanconi anemia. DNA of the CDR3: TGCGCCAGCACACCGACTAGTTCCACAGATACGCAGTATTTT. This translates into CASTPTSSTDTQYF.